Listed here are 11 T cell receptor beta chains from one sample, sequenced in a study of regulatory T cells in long-lasting Graves disease. The time point was: newly diagnosed GD, antithyroid drugs for less than 3 months. There was RNA extracted from PBMCs, and the TCR library was made from it. For TCR beta, libraries came from iRepertoire HTBI primers and Arm-PCR of CDR3 regions. Using its own MiXCR run on the multiplex PCR reads, TCRdb lists one record per CDR3 protein. The sample has just over 600,000 distinct CDR3 sequences, 15% to 20% seen once. These data were likewise used in another study, on T cells in Graves' hyperthyroidism and ophthalmopathy.

The sample was peripheral blood mononuclear cells (PBMCs), taken at new diagnosis, from a patient treated with antithyroid drugs. These receptors were obtained from a woman in her twenties or thirties with Graves disease.

This clonotype was counted at least ten times. J is TRBJ1-4 and V is TRBV27; D is ambiguous. V lost 6 bases, J lost 10 bases, and 24 bases lay in between. CDR1 and CDR2 from the germline V gene are MNHEY and SMNVEV (reference sequence). The CDR3 consists of 16 residues. The CDR3 nucleotides read TGTGCCAGCAGCCGCGGGCCTGGTGCTAGTCGTGGAAAACTGTTTTTT. Protein sequence: CASSRGPGASRGKLFF.

Ten or more counts support this clonotype. The chain employs TRBV20-1 and TRBJ2-7; 8 positions match TRBD2. Germline lookup yields CDR1 DFQATT and CDR2 SNEGSKA (reference sequence). V trimming: 5 bases; J trimming: 1 base; junction bases outside the gene matches: 13. This CDR3 is 16 amino acids long. The CDR3 coding sequence is TGCAGTGCTCCACAACCCCCAGCGGGAGTTTCCTACGAGCAGTACTTC. Its translation is CSAPQPPAGVSYEQYF.

This clonotype has at least ten counts. The chain joins TRBV28 to TRBJ1-5; 9 nucleotides line up with TRBD1. J lost 0 bases, V lost 5 bases, and 8 bases had no gene match. Germline loops: CDR1 MDHEN, CDR2 SYDVKM. CDR3 length equals 17 residues. The chain's CDR3 is CASSLGTGIYSNQPQHF. CDR3 in DNA: TGTGCCAGCAGTCTAGGGACAGGGATCTATAGCAATCAGCCCCAGCATTTT.

The chain has TRBV6-1 and TRBJ2-5; D not resolved. V dropped 7 bases and J dropped 6 bases, with 12 bases sitting between them. Germline CDR1 is MNHNS and CDR2 is SASEGT. The CDR3 runs to 12 residues. In DNA form, the CDR3 reads TGTGCCAGCAACCACGGTGTGCAGACCCAGTACTTC. It yields the protein CASNHGVQTQYF.

This clonotype occurred many times. CDR3 DNA: TGTGCCAGCAAAGGGAGACCGAGCAATCAGCCCCAGCATTTT. This translates into CASKGRPSNQPQHF. The rearrangement joins TRBV28 to TRBJ1-5; D not certain. Germline lookup yields CDR1 MDHEN and CDR2 SYDVKM. The CDR3 length is 14 residues. V lost 7 bases to trimming and J lost 1 base, with 11 bases between them.

V is TRBV5-5 and J is TRBJ2-7, with 10 nucleotides matching TRBD1. The CDR3 is 16 residues long. With 0 bases clipped from V and 2 bases from J, the junction kept 5 bases outside the gene matches. Germline V gene data show CDR1 as SGHKS and CDR2 as YYEKEE (reference sequence). The CDR3 is CASSLGTGGVTYEQYF. Written as DNA, the CDR3 is TGTGCCAGCAGCTTGGGGACAGGGGGAGTAACCTACGAGCAGTACTTC.

This clonotype was seen at least ten times. This chain connects TRBV28 to TRBJ2-7; perhaps TRBD1 as D (7 bases). The length of the CDR3 is 17 residues. Germline CDR1 reads MDHEN; CDR2 reads SYDVKM. Trimming shortened V by 6 bases and J by 5 bases, and 26 bases separated the two germline ends. This CDR3 reads CASRGGMTGTPAHEQYF. CDR3 DNA: TGTGCCAGCAGGGGGGGCATGACAGGGACACCCGCACACGAGCAGTACTTC.

This clonotype was counted ten times or more. The V and J genes are TRBV28 and TRBJ1-5; perhaps TRBD1 as D (6 bases). CDR1 MDHEN and CDR2 SYDVKM come from the germline V gene. V lost 7 bases to trimming and J lost 2 bases, with 12 bases between them. This CDR3 has 14 residues. CDR3 region: CASNVYRGNQPQHF. The DNA of the CDR3 is TGTGCCAGCAATGTCTACAGGGGCAATCAGCCCCAGCATTTT.

This clonotype was counted many times. The chain joins TRBV12-3 or TRBV12-4 to TRBJ2-7, with 8 bases aligning to TRBD1. J was trimmed by 0 bases and V by 5 bases; bases with no gene match: 9. This CDR3 is 16 amino acids long. Here the CDR3 reads CASSHHGTGLSYEQYF. The DNA for the CDR3 is TGTGCCAGCAGTCACCATGGGACAGGTCTCTCCTACGAGCAGTACTTC.

The chain combines TRBV29-1 with TRBJ2-3, with 10 bases that match TRBD2. The V gene end was trimmed by 3 bases and the J gene end by 4 bases; junction bases not matched to a gene: 7. Germline lookup yields CDR1 SQVTM and CDR2 ANQGSEA. The CDR3 sequence is 15 residues long. This chain's CDR3 is CSVDGAGGGSDTQYF. The CDR3 nucleotides are TGCAGCGTTGACGGAGCGGGAGGGGGGTCAGATACGCAGTATTTT.

This clonotype was detected many times. The genes are TRBV10-3 and TRBJ1-2; D remains unclear. Looked up from germline, CDR1 is ENHRY and CDR2 is SYGVKD. The length of the CDR3 is 13 residues. V was trimmed by 0 bases and J by 2 bases, leaving 4 bases between them. The CDR3 DNA is TGTGCCATCAGTGAGTCACGGAACTATGGCTACACCTTC. This sequence encodes CAISESRNYGYTF.